Shown below are 17 T cell receptor beta chains from a single sample sequenced in a study of brain T cells in children with intractable seizures. The data were produced by immunoSEQ multiplex PCR, yet TCRdb's version contains in-frame clones alone and is incomplete. The profile shows 340,000 or so clones, roughly 92% of them singletons. The time point is: blood from clinic visit 5 months post-surgery; TSC patient then seizure free. The sample consisted of peripheral blood, taken 4 to 6 months after surgery. All receptors come from a boy under three years old with tuberous sclerosis and intractable seizures.

V usage is TRBV9 and J usage is TRBJ1-1; D unresolved. Trimming cost V 1 base and J 0 bases, with 4 bases left between them. The CDR3 is 13 amino acids. Germline V gene data show CDR1 as SGDLS and CDR2 as YYNGEE. The DNA for the CDR3 is TGTGCCAGCAGCGTAACAATGAACACTGAAGCTTTCTTT. Translated: CASSVTMNTEAFF.

The chain recombines TRBV5-1 with TRBJ1-3; 8 bases agree with TRBD1. The germline V gene encodes CDR1 SGHRS and CDR2 YFSETQ. The CDR3 totals 15 residues. Trimming removed 4 bases from V and 0 bases from J; junction bases left unmatched: 3. CDR3: CASSRDRSSGNTIYF. CDR3 DNA: TGCGCCAGCAGCAGGGACAGGTCCTCTGGAAACACCATATATTTT.

The chain joins TRBV27 to TRBJ2-1; 7 nucleotides match TRBD2. Germline CDR1 MNHEY, CDR2 SMNVEV (reference sequence). The CDR3 runs 16 residues. Germline trimming cut 3 bases from V and 10 bases from J; bases unmatched to any gene: 15. The CDR3 DNA is TGTGCCAGCAGTTTGTGGGAGGGCCCTCGGCTCGGGGAGCAGTTCTTC. This sequence encodes CASSLWEGPRLGEQFF.

CDR3 residues: CASSLDSYWDRGTEAFF. The CDR3 DNA reads TGCGCCAGCAGCTTGGATTCGTATTGGGACAGGGGAACTGAAGCTTTCTTT. This chain links TRBV5-1 with TRBJ1-1; 10 bases line up with TRBD1. The CDR3 runs 17 residues. Germline lookup yields CDR1 SGHRS and CDR2 YFSETQ. With 0 bases clipped from V and 5 bases from J, the junction kept 10 bases outside the gene matches.

The genes are TRBV20-1 and TRBJ2-7; TRBD1 agrees at 7 bases. The CDR3 sequence is 10 residues long. Germline lookup yields CDR1 DFQATT and CDR2 SNEGSKA (reference sequence). V was clipped by 4 bases and J by 6 bases; unmatched bases: 0. The CDR3 sequence: CSATGGEQYF. CDR3 bases: TGCAGTGCTACAGGGGGCGAGCAGTACTTC.

This clone appeared a single time. This chain connects TRBV24-1 to TRBJ1-6; D perhaps matches TRBD1 (6 bases). V dropped 7 bases and J dropped 7 bases, with 7 bases sitting between them. Per the germline V gene, CDR1 is KGHDR and CDR2 is SFDVKD. The CDR3 totals 12 residues. For the CDR3, the DNA is TGTGCCACCAGCCAGGGGAATTCACCCCTCCACTTT. This translates into CATSQGNSPLHF.

The CDR3: CASSFTSSNQPQHF. The CDR3 DNA follows: TGTGCCAGCAGTTTCACATCTAGCAATCAGCCCCAGCATTTT. The genes are TRBV28 and TRBJ1-5; D is undetermined. Germline-derived CDR1 and CDR2 are MDHEN and SYDVKM. This CDR3 spans 14 amino acids. The V and J ends lost 3 bases and 0 bases respectively, with 6 bases between them.

The chain uses TRBV7-3 and TRBJ2-1; 7 bases fit TRBD1. Losses at the gene ends were 3 bases for V and 4 bases for J; bases not matched to a gene: 6. This CDR3 is built from 15 residues. In germline, CDR1 is SGHTA, CDR2 FQGTGA. CDR3 region: CASSFSGGPYNEQFF. DNA for the CDR3: TGTGCCAGCAGCTTTTCAGGGGGACCTTACAATGAGCAGTTCTTC.

J is TRBJ2-2 and V is TRBV19; D is undetermined. Germline V lookup: CDR1 LNHDA, CDR2 SQIVND (reference sequence). The V gene lost 4 bases and the J gene lost 1 base, with 13 bases spanning the gap. This CDR3 is built from 16 residues. The CDR3 DNA is TGTGCCAGTAGTAAAGGTTGGGTAGAGAACACCGGGGAGCTGTTTTTT. Translated, it gives CASSKGWVENTGELFF.

This chain connects TRBV5-6 to TRBJ1-2, with 8 bases fitting TRBD1. CDR3 length: 14 residues. V trimming: 1 base; J trimming: 4 bases; junction bases outside the gene matches: 3. CDR1 SGHDT and CDR2 YYEEEE come from the germline V gene. In DNA form, the CDR3 reads TGTGCCAGCAGCTTGCAGGGGGCGGCCTATGGCTACACCTTC. Translating it yields CASSLQGAAYGYTF.

The chain employs TRBV29-1 and TRBJ2-7; D remains ambiguous. The CDR3 totals 14 residues. Trimming cost V 6 bases and J 2 bases, with 17 bases left between them. Per the germline V gene, CDR1 is SQVTM and CDR2 is ANQGSEA. The CDR3 here is CSVSPTGVAYEQYF. The CDR3 coding sequence is TGCAGCGTCTCCCCAACGGGCGTAGCCTACGAGCAGTACTTC.

CDR3 loop: CASSSPSRTEAFF. In nucleotides, the CDR3 is TGTGCCAGCAGCTCCCCTTCGAGAACTGAAGCTTTCTTT. This rearrangement joins TRBV7-9 to TRBJ1-1, with no clear D. Germline CDR1 SEHNR, CDR2 FQNEAQ (reference sequence). The germline V and J ends were trimmed by 4 bases and 5 bases, with 11 bases remaining between them. The CDR3 is made up of 13 amino acids.

This clone was found a few times. This chain connects TRBV19 to TRBJ1-5; no definite D call. The length of the CDR3 is 13 residues. The V end was cut by 7 bases, the J end by 5 bases, with 12 bases between. CDR1 LNHDA and CDR2 SQIVND come from the germline V gene (reference sequence). This chain's CDR3 is CASTHRGYQPQHF. The CDR3 coding sequence is TGTGCCAGTACCCATCGCGGATATCAGCCCCAGCATTTT. Supplemented by reference TRBV19 and TRBJ1-5, the full variable domain reads DGGITQSPKYLFRKEGQNVTLSCEQNLNHDAMYWYRQDPGQGLRLIYYSQIVNDFQKGDIAEGYSVSREKKESFPLTVTSAQKNPTAFYLCASTHRGYQPQHFGDGTRLSIL.

Note on this clone: An end of the junction differs from the germline gene, which may be a read error. This same CDR3 is encoded by further DNA sequences in the sample. This chain links TRBV7-2 with TRBJ1-6; a possible D gene is TRBD1 (5 bases). In germline, CDR1 is SGHTA, CDR2 FQGNSA. The CDR3 length is 16 residues. CDR3 in amino acids: CASSLVGGQGNSPLHF. The CDR3 nucleotides are TGTGCCAGCAGCTTAGTGGGAGGGCAGGGTAATTCACCCCTCCACTTC.

This chain links TRBV9 with TRBJ2-2; perhaps TRBD2 as D (6 bases). Germline V CDR1 and CDR2: SGDLS, YYNGEE. The CDR3 has 14 amino acids. V was cut by 7 bases and J by 1 base, with 11 bases left in between. The DNA for the CDR3 is TGTGCCAGCCGGTTCGGGGGGAACACCGGGGAGCTGTTTTTT. Amino acids: CASRFGGNTGELFF.

V gene TRBV28 combines with J gene TRBJ2-5; D ambiguous. V was cut by 7 bases and J by 0 bases, with 18 bases left in between. Germline V gives CDR1 MDHEN, CDR2 SYDVKM. There are 16 residues in the CDR3. Here the CDR3 reads CASTKLGMRYQETQYF. The CDR3 coding sequence is TGTGCCAGCACGAAATTGGGCATGAGGTACCAAGAGACCCAGTACTTC.

The CDR3 here is CASSVRGASYNEQFF. The CDR3 DNA is TGTGCCAGCAGCGTAAGGGGGGCCTCCTACAATGAGCAGTTCTTC. The V and J genes are TRBV9 and TRBJ2-1; D tentatively fits TRBD1 or TRBD2 (6 bases each). The CDR3 has 15 residues. Trimming shortened V by 1 base and J by 0 bases, and 8 bases separated the two germline ends. Looked up from germline, CDR1 is SGDLS and CDR2 is YYNGEE.